The 17 T cell receptor beta chains in this list originate from one sample, sequenced in a study of regulatory T cells in long-lasting Graves disease. Arm-PCR of CDR3 regions and iRepertoire HTBI primers were the basis on which TCR beta libraries were built. One entry per CDR3 protein, called by TCRdb with MiXCR from the multiplex PCR reads. The sample lists 300,000 to 400,000 distinct CDR3 sequences, 18% occurring once. The time point: newly diagnosed GD, antithyroid drugs for less than 3 months. The TCR library used RNA extracted from PBMCs. Sample: peripheral blood mononuclear cells (PBMCs), taken at new diagnosis, from a patient treated with antithyroid drugs. These TCRs come from a female donor with Graves disease.

This clonotype was seen ten or more times. The V and J genes are TRBV6-1 and TRBJ2-1; 8 bases are shared with TRBD2. Germline V gives CDR1 MNHNS, CDR2 SASEGT. CDR3 size: 15 residues. Trimming removed 2 bases from V and 6 bases from J; junction bases left unmatched: 6. CDR3 sequence: CASSELSGRGNEQFF. The CDR3 coding sequence is TGTGCCAGCAGTGAACTCAGCGGGAGAGGCAATGAGCAGTTCTTC.

This clonotype appeared many times. The genes are TRBV5-1 and TRBJ2-7; 7 nucleotides line up with TRBD2. Looked up from germline, CDR1 is SGHRS and CDR2 is YFSETQ. The CDR3 contains 14 residues. The V and J ends lost 4 bases and 4 bases, in that order; junction bases with no gene match: 8. CDR3 bases: TGCGCCAGCAGCCCCACCCCCGGGGGGTACGAGCAGTACTTC. It codes for CASSPTPGGYEQYF.

DNA of the CDR3: TGTGCCAGCAGCTTAGGGCAGGTAGAGACCCAGTACTTC. Residues: CASSLGQVETQYF. The rearrangement uses TRBV7-6 and TRBJ2-5, with D hard to call. CDR3 length: 13 residues. Trimming shortened V by 1 base and J by 4 bases, and 7 bases separated the two germline ends. Germline V CDR1 and CDR2: SGHVS, FNYEAQ.

The rearrangement links TRBV9 to TRBJ1-1; D remains ambiguous. The CDR3 consists of 14 residues. V was pared by 3 bases and J by 0 bases, with 9 bases between. In germline, CDR1 is SGDLS, CDR2 YYNGEE. CDR3 protein: CASSESPLNTEAFF. CDR3 in DNA: TGTGCCAGCAGCGAATCTCCTCTGAACACTGAAGCTTTCTTT.

The table lists this clonotype with many counts. The CDR3 nucleotides are TGTGCCAGCAGTTTGCGGACGAGGTCCTACGAGCAGTACTTC. Residues: CASSLRTRSYEQYF. This chain connects TRBV12-3 or TRBV12-4 to TRBJ2-7; unclear D gene. Trimming removed 3 bases from V and 1 base from J, with 10 bases in between. The CDR3 length is 14 residues.

This clonotype showed up many times. The CDR3 coding sequence is TGTGCCAGCAGCCGTAAATACGAGCAGTTCTTC. This sequence encodes CASSRKYEQFF. The chain links TRBV3-1 to TRBJ2-1, with D uncertain. CDR1 is LGHDT and CDR2 is YNNKEL in the germline V gene (reference sequence). Trimming took 4 bases from V and 10 from J, leaving 8 bases between them. CDR3 length: 11 amino acids.

This clonotype has a count of ten or more. The CDR3 here is CASSLREPNEKLFF. DNA for the CDR3: TGTGCCAGCAGCCTTCGGGAACCGAATGAAAAACTGTTTTTT. This chain joins TRBV28 and TRBJ1-4; no clear D. V lost 6 bases and J lost 5, with 13 bases in between. Germline V gives CDR1 MDHEN, CDR2 SYDVKM. CDR3 length equals 14 residues.

This clonotype was seen repeatedly, ten times or more. V and J are TRBV28 and TRBJ2-7; 12 bases map to TRBD1. Germline V gene lookup returns CDR1 MDHEN and CDR2 SYDVKM. Trimming cost V 2 bases and J 2 bases; bases outside gene matches: 7. The CDR3 totals 17 residues. The CDR3 spells CASSLIGGDRGPYEQYF. In nucleotides, the CDR3 is TGTGCCAGCAGTTTAATCGGCGGGGACAGGGGGCCCTACGAGCAGTACTTC.

This clonotype occurred many times. The chain carries TRBV11-2 and TRBJ2-7; TRBD2 is a possible D gene (7 bases). The germline gives CDR1 SGHAT, CDR2 FQNNGV. This CDR3 spans 15 amino acids. The V gene lost 5 bases and the J gene lost 3 bases, with 17 bases spanning the gap. The CDR3 DNA reads as TGTGCCAGCAGCCAAGAGGGGGGGCACGTCTACGAGCAGTACTTC. This codes for CASSQEGGHVYEQYF.

J is TRBJ2-1 and V is TRBV5-6, with 14 bases that match TRBD2. V gave up 0 bases and J gave up 6 bases; unmatched junction bases: 5. The CDR3 is 17 amino acids. Per the germline V gene, CDR1 is SGHDT and CDR2 is YYEEEE. The CDR3 DNA sequence: TGTGCCAGCAGCTTGGGACTAGCGGGAGGGCCGATCAATGAGCAGTTCTTC. Its translation: CASSLGLAGGPINEQFF.

About this clonotype itself: At one end the junction does not follow the germline gene, possibly because of a read error. The chain couples TRBV5-1 to TRBJ2-5, with TRBD2 as a possible D gene (7 bases). The germline V gene encodes CDR1 SGHRS and CDR2 YFSETQ. The CDR3 is 13 amino acids. Written as DNA, the CDR3 is TGTGCCAGCAGCTTGGGGGGGCGAGGTGCGCAGTACTTC. Amino acid sequence: CASSLGGRGAQYF.

This clonotype has a count of ten or more. The chain is built from TRBV2 and TRBJ1-2; D is ambiguous. CDR1 SNHLY and CDR2 FYNNEI come from the germline V gene. The CDR3 has 13 amino acids. V was pared by 5 bases and J by 3 bases, with 10 bases between. CDR3: CASSLYRDYGYTF. The CDR3 DNA is TGTGCCAGCAGTCTATACAGAGACTATGGCTACACCTTC.

This clonotype was recorded many times. The rearrangement joins TRBV7-8 to TRBJ2-5; TRBD1 agrees at 7 bases. Germline loops: CDR1 SGHVS, CDR2 FQNEAQ. This CDR3 is built from 13 residues. V dropped 3 bases and J dropped 3; count of bases not matched to a gene: 1. The CDR3 DNA reads as TGTGCCAGCAGCTTTACAGGGGAAGAGACCCAGTACTTC. It codes for CASSFTGEETQYF.

This chain links TRBV2 with TRBJ1-2; D is perhaps TRBD1 (6 bases). The CDR3 runs 14 residues. Trimming shortened V by 4 bases and J by 4 bases, and 13 bases separated the two germline ends. Germline V gives CDR1 SNHLY, CDR2 FYNNEI. In DNA, the CDR3 is TGTGCCAGCAGTGCCTCAACAGGGTCCTATGGCTACACCTTC. Translated, it gives CASSASTGSYGYTF.

This sequence joins TRBV7-2 and TRBJ1-1; D is unclear. Germline V lookup: CDR1 SGHTA, CDR2 FQGNSA. The CDR3 has 15 amino acids. Trimming removed 1 base from V and 5 bases from J, with 14 bases in between. CDR3 protein: CASSLGGRLGTEAFF. CDR3 in DNA: TGTGCCAGCAGCTTAGGGGGTCGGCTCGGTACTGAAGCTTTCTTT.

This clonotype was recorded at least ten times. The V gene is TRBV24-1, the J gene TRBJ1-4, with D unresolved. Trimming left V 4 bases short and J 2 bases short, with 7 bases between. CDR1 and CDR2 (germline): KGHDR, SFDVKD. This CDR3 is built from 14 residues. The CDR3 DNA reads TGTGCCACCAGTGAAGGTGTGACTAATGAAAAACTGTTTTTT. This translates into CATSEGVTNEKLFF.

This clonotype was seen ten or more times. The chain carries TRBV29-1 and TRBJ1-2; 12 bases fit TRBD1. The CDR3 is 14 amino acids. The V and J ends lost 6 bases and 8 bases, in that order; junction bases with no gene match: 10. Germline CDR1 is SQVTM and CDR2 is ANQGSEA. As DNA, the CDR3 is TGCAGCGTCGCTGGGACAGGGGGCGTCCTAGGCTACACCTTC. It encodes CSVAGTGGVLGYTF.